Within the sample, the clone carrying this TCR beta chain is medium-sized. These data are taken from a study of breast tumors, draining lymph nodes, adjacent tissues. TCRdb itself ran the multiplex PCR reads through MiXCR, one entry per CDR3 protein. The repertoire consists of about 100,000 distinct CDR3 sequences, with 21% occurring once and the leading ten covering approximately 1.3%. The length of the CDR3 is 15 residues. Germline V gene data show CDR1 as SGHDT and CDR2 as YYEEEE. V shed 4 bases and J 2 bases; nucleotides not matched to a gene: 7. Samples came from axillary lymph nodes draining the breast cancer.

Input material: axillary lymph node tissue. The source is a female donor with breast cancer. Some clones in this sample may be carry-over from other donors' samples. The chain couples TRBV5-6 to TRBJ2-7; TRBD1 aligns across 9 bases. CDR3 residues: CASSKEQGATYEQYF. Here the CDR3 DNA reads TGTGCCAGCAGCAAGGAACAGGGGGCTACCTACGAGCAGTACTTC.